These 16 T cell receptor beta chains were sequenced from one sample in a study of blood T cell repertoires in COVID-19. The assay was immunoSEQ multiplex PCR, and TCRdb's table has in-frame clones only and misses some. The sample holds 65,000 to 80,000 clones, around nine tenths seen once. The sample comprised peripheral blood. The receptors shown here come from a man aged 70 or older with active or convalescent COVID-19.

The chain employs TRBV6-6 and TRBJ1-5; D is perhaps TRBD1 (6 bases). In germline, CDR1 is MNHNY, CDR2 SVGAGI (reference sequence). With 1 base removed from V and 5 bases from J, the gap between germline ends came to 12 bases. The CDR3 is made up of 15 amino acids. CDR3 in DNA: TGTGCCAGCAGTTACTTCGGGACATTAGATCAGCCCCAGCATTTT. Translating gives CASSYFGTLDQPQHF.

The J gene is TRBJ2-1, the V gene TRBV14; the match to TRBD2 covers 13 bases. The CDR3 loop spans 15 amino acids. The germline V gene encodes CDR1 SGHDN and CDR2 FVKESK. With 5 bases clipped from V and 4 bases from J, the junction kept 2 bases outside the gene matches. Here the CDR3 reads CASSSLAGGYNEQFF. The CDR3, as DNA: TGTGCCAGCAGCTCACTAGCGGGAGGGTACAATGAGCAGTTCTTC.

V and J are TRBV9 and TRBJ2-7, with 8 bases identical to TRBD1. The CDR3 extends over 14 amino acids. From germline, CDR1 is SGDLS and CDR2 YYNGEE. Trimming cost V 4 bases and J 5 bases; bases outside gene matches: 8. The CDR3 loop reads CASSLGTGHDEQYF. The CDR3 DNA is TGTGCCAGCAGCCTCGGGACAGGTCACGACGAGCAGTACTTC.

This chain joins TRBV12-5 and TRBJ1-4; TRBD1 matches 11 bases. Per the germline V gene, CDR1 is LGHNT and CDR2 is FRNRAP. With 6 bases clipped from V and 7 bases from J, the junction kept 4 bases outside the gene matches. This CDR3 has 14 residues. The CDR3 is CASGSGTGGEKLFF. In DNA, the CDR3 is TGTGCTAGTGGATCCGGGACAGGGGGTGAAAAACTGTTTTTT.

This clone was recorded only once. The chain recombines TRBV19 with TRBJ1-5; 10 positions match TRBD1. Germline V gene data show CDR1 as LNHDA and CDR2 as SQIVND (reference sequence). This CDR3 has 15 amino acids. V lost 1 base and J lost 6; bases outside the gene matches: 3. CDR3 protein: CASSIAGQGPQPQHF. For the CDR3, the DNA is TGTGCCAGTAGTATAGCGGGACAGGGGCCTCAGCCCCAGCATTTT.

The chain recombines TRBV7-9 with TRBJ2-5; TRBD1 aligns across 8 bases. This CDR3 has 15 amino acids. Germline assignment: CDR1 SEHNR and CDR2 FQNEAQ (reference sequence). The trim removed 1 base at V and 5 bases at J, leaving 6 bases unmatched. The CDR3 region is CASSLGQGLEETQYF. The DNA for the CDR3 is TGTGCCAGCAGCTTAGGACAGGGGCTAGAGGAGACCCAGTACTTC.

The J gene is TRBJ2-1, the V gene TRBV5-1; D perhaps matches TRBD2 (6 bases). The germline CDR1 and CDR2 sequences are SGHRS and YFSETQ. Trimming pared 4 bases from V and 3 bases from J, leaving 17 bases between. The CDR3 sequence is 16 residues long. The CDR3 nucleotides read TGCGCCAGCAGCATCTCCCCCGGGAGCGGCTACAATGAGCAGTTCTTC. It encodes CASSISPGSGYNEQFF.

The chain employs TRBV7-9 and TRBJ2-1, with TRBD2 identical over 12 bases. CDR3 length: 15 amino acids. Germline V gives CDR1 SEHNR, CDR2 FQNEAQ (reference sequence). Losses at the gene ends were 0 bases for V and 8 bases for J; bases not matched to a gene: 2. CDR3: CASSLALAGGDEQFF. CDR3 sequence (DNA): TGTGCCAGCAGCTTAGCACTAGCGGGGGGAGATGAGCAGTTCTTC.

This rearrangement joins TRBV3-1 (or the pseudogene TRBV3-2) to TRBJ1-1; 9 nucleotides match TRBD1. The CDR3 sequence is 17 residues long. The trim removed 3 bases at V and 3 bases at J, leaving 11 bases unmatched. CDR1 LGHDT and CDR2 YNNKEL come from the germline V gene (reference sequence). CDR3 sequence: CASSQTFWTGEYTEAFF. CDR3 nucleotide sequence: TGTGCCAGCAGCCAGACCTTTTGGACAGGGGAGTACACTGAAGCTTTCTTT.

This chain connects TRBV7-6 to TRBJ2-5; D perhaps matches TRBD1 (6 bases). The germline V and J ends were trimmed by 7 bases and 4 bases, with 31 bases remaining between them. The germline CDR1 and CDR2 sequences are SGHVS and FNYEAQ. The length of the CDR3 is 19 residues. CDR3 protein: CASTPVRLGLRGWRETQYF. The CDR3 nucleotides read TGTGCCAGCACCCCCGTCCGATTGGGCCTCAGGGGATGGAGAGAGACCCAGTACTTC.

The rearrangement joins TRBV20-1 to TRBJ1-5; D unclear. CDR1 DFQATT and CDR2 SNEGSKA come from the germline V gene (reference sequence). Trimming took 5 bases from V and 4 from J, leaving 12 bases between them. This CDR3 is built from 13 residues. CDR3 nucleotides: TGCAGTGCTCGTGGACGGGTTAATCAGCCCCAGCATTTT. Encoded protein: CSARGRVNQPQHF.

The chain couples TRBV13 to TRBJ2-1; 8 bases map to TRBD2. J was trimmed by 9 bases and V by 5 bases; bases with no gene match: 12. This CDR3 has 15 residues. From germline, CDR1 is PRHDT and CDR2 FYEKMQ (reference sequence). The CDR3 nucleotides are TGTGCCAGCAGCGAGCTAGAGCGGGAGATTGGTGAGCAGTTCTTC. Translating it yields CASSELEREIGEQFF.

The rearrangement uses TRBV13 and TRBJ2-7, with TRBD2 identical over 9 bases. The germline gives CDR1 PRHDT, CDR2 FYEKMQ (reference sequence). Trimming at V came to 5 bases and at J to 4 bases, leaving 6 bases not matched to a gene. The CDR3 contains 14 residues. Here the CDR3 reads CASSLFAGGYEQYF. In DNA form, the CDR3 reads TGTGCCAGCAGCCTCTTCGCGGGGGGGTACGAGCAGTACTTC.

The V gene is TRBV18, the J gene TRBJ1-4; D ambiguous. Trimming left V 0 bases short and J 5 bases short, with 7 bases between. The CDR3 runs to 14 residues. Germline V gene sequence: CDR1 KGHSH, CDR2 LQKENI. CDR3 DNA: TGTGCCAGCTCACCACCCGGGGTGAATGAAAAACTGTTTTTT. It translates to CASSPPGVNEKLFF.

This chain joins TRBV7-7 and TRBJ2-3; the D gene is possibly TRBD2 (6 bases). There are 15 residues in the CDR3. Germline values: CDR1 SSHAT, CDR2 FNYEAQ (reference sequence). V lost 1 base and J lost 1, with 9 bases in between. The CDR3 DNA reads as TGTGCCAGCAGCTTAGGGGGCGGGGGCACAGATACGCAGTATTTT. Amino acids: CASSLGGGGTDTQYF.

CDR3 nucleotide sequence: TGTGCCAGCTCACACGACAGGGGAACCGGGGAGCTGTTTTTT. It codes for CASSHDRGTGELFF. The chain combines TRBV18 with TRBJ2-2, with 8 positions matching TRBD1. V lost 4 bases and J lost 5; bases outside the gene matches: 3. There are 14 residues in the CDR3. Per germline, CDR1 KGHSH and CDR2 LQKENI. Complete variable domain (other parts from reference TRBV18 and TRBJ2-2): NAGVMQNPRHLVRRRGQEARLRCSPMKGHSHVYWYRQLPEEGLKFMVYLQKENIIDESGMPKERFSAEFPKEGPSILRIQQVVRGDSAAYFCASSHDRGTGELFFGEGSRLTVL.